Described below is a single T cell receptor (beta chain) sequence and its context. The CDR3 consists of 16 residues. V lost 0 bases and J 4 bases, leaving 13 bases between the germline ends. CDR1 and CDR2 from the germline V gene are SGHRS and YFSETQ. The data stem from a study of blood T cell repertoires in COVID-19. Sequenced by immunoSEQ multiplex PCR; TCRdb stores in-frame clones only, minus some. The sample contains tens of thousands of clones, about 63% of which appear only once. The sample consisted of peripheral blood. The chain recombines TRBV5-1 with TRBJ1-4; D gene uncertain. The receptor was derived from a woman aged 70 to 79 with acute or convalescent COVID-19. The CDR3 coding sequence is TGCGCCAGCAGCTTGGCCACGGGGAGTAATAATGAAAAACTGTTTTTT. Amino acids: CASSLATGSNNEKLFF.